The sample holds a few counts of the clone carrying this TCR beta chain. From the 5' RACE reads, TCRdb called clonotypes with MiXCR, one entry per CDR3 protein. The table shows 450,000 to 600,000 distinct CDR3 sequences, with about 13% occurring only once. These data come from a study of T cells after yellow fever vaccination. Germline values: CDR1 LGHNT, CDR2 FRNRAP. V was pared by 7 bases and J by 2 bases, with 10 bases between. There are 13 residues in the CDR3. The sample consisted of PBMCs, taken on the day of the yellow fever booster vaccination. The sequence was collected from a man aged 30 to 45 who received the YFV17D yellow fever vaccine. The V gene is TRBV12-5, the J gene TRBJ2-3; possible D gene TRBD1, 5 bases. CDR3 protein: CASERGVTDTQYF. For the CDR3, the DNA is TGTGCTAGTGAAAGGGGTGTCACAGATACGCAGTATTTT.